A selection of T cell receptor beta chains follows, all from one sample in a study of T-cell reconstitution after alpha-beta-depleted transplantation in children. TCRdb re-called the PCR reads with MiXCR, one entry per CDR3 protein. In the table there are about 480,000 distinct CDR3 sequences, roughly an eighth of which are singletons. The specimen comprised PBMCs from the stem cell graft donor, sampled from the stem cell graft. These TCRs come from a human donor who donated a stem cell graft to a child with combined immunodeficiency. Each CDR3 is given with its conserved first and last residue. Fields, in order: clone size, V gene, D gene, J gene, CDR3 protein, CDR3 DNA. The D gene is left open where the match is weak. Size tells how often a clone was seen (once, few, many) or the class of an expanded clone, and some rows leave it out.

many	TRBV15	.	TRBJ2-1	CATSRAKGDYNEQFF	TGTGCCACCAGCAGAGCAAAGGGGGACTACAATGAGCAGTTCTTC
.	TRBV5-5	TRBD1	TRBJ2-1	CASINGQGSYNEQFF	TGTGCCAGCATCAACGGACAGGGGAGTTACAATGAGCAGTTCTTC
many	TRBV6-1	.	TRBJ2-1	CASSELAADNEQFF	TGTGCCAGCAGTGAACTAGCCGCAGACAATGAGCAGTTCTTC
many	TRBV10-3	TRBD2	TRBJ2-7	CATSWESGVYEQYF	TGTGCCACCTCTTGGGAAAGCGGGGTCTACGAGCAGTACTTC
many	TRBV5-1	TRBD2	TRBJ2-3	CASSLEWTSGFTDTQYF	TGCGCCAGCAGCTTGGAATGGACTAGCGGATTCACAGATACGCAGTATTTT
few	TRBV7-2	TRBD2	TRBJ2-3	CASSSGLAEITDTQYF	TGTGCCAGCAGCTCGGGACTAGCGGAGATCACAGATACGCAGTATTTT
.	TRBV6-2/TRBV6-3	TRBD1	TRBJ2-5	CASSYRWTGRETQYF	TGTGCCAGCAGTTACAGATGGACAGGACGAGAGACCCAGTACTTC
few	TRBV20-1	TRBD1	TRBJ2-7	CSALDREKLPTYEQYF	TGCAGTGCTCTGGACAGGGAAAAACTCCCAACCTACGAGCAGTACTTC
.	TRBV11-1	.	TRBJ2-7	CASSSNGGLLDYEQYF	TGTGCCAGCAGCTCAAACGGCGGACTACTCGACTACGAGCAGTACTTC
.	TRBV4-3	TRBD1	TRBJ1-2	CASSQGNRGSGYTF	TGCGCCAGCAGCCAAGGCAACAGGGGATCTGGCTACACCTTC
.	TRBV4-3	.	TRBJ1-4	CASSQDMWTNEKLFF	TGCGCCAGCAGCCAAGATATGTGGACAAATGAAAAACTGTTTTTT
.	TRBV7-2	.	TRBJ2-2	CASSPRAAANTGELFF	TGTGCCAGCAGCCCCCGGGCGGCCGCGAACACCGGGGAGCTGTTTTTT
few	TRBV4-1	.	TRBJ1-1	CASSQDHGANTEAFF	TGCGCCAGCAGCCAAGATCATGGAGCTAACACTGAAGCTTTCTTT
many	TRBV24-1	TRBD1	TRBJ2-7	CATSDRPGTGVHEQYF	TGTGCCACCAGTGATCGACCCGGGACAGGGGTCCACGAGCAGTACTTC
.	TRBV12-3/TRBV12-4	.	TRBJ2-7	CASRADGSYEQYF	TGTGCCAGCAGAGCGGACGGTTCCTACGAGCAGTACTTC
few	TRBV5-1	TRBD1	TRBJ1-5	CASSPVGTGEASNQPQHF	TGCGCCAGCAGCCCCGTCGGGACAGGGGAAGCTAGCAATCAGCCCCAGCATTTT
.	TRBV11-2	.	TRBJ2-7	CASSFYRRGYEQYF	TGTGCCAGCAGCTTCTACAGGAGGGGCTACGAGCAGTACTTC
many	TRBV20-1	.	TRBJ2-1	CSARDLFYNNEQFF	TGCAGTGCTAGAGATCTTTTCTATAACAATGAGCAGTTCTTC
many	TRBV7-7	TRBD1	TRBJ2-2	CASSADRGDGELFF	TGTGCCAGCAGCGCAGACAGGGGTGACGGGGAGCTGTTTTTT
many	TRBV28	.	TRBJ2-3	CASSLYDSRTDTQYF	TGTGCCAGCAGCCTTTATGACAGTCGCACAGATACGCAGTATTTT
many	TRBV5-1	TRBD2	TRBJ2-1	CASSWTSGQNYNEQFF	TGCGCCAGCAGCTGGACTAGCGGGCAGAACTACAATGAGCAGTTCTTC
many	TRBV27	.	TRBJ2-7	CASSASRGEQYF	TGTGCCAGCAGTGCCTCGAGGGGCGAGCAGTACTTC
.	TRBV7-8	.	TRBJ2-1	CAGWNEQFF	TGTGCCGGGTGGAATGAGCAGTTCTTC
few	TRBV5-8	TRBD2	TRBJ2-3	CASSFRAGVTDTQYF	TGTGCCAGCAGCTTTAGGGCGGGGGTGACAGATACGCAGTATTTT
many	TRBV12-3/TRBV12-4	.	TRBJ2-7	CASSLTDTIYEQYF	TGTGCCAGCAGTTTAACAGACACGATATACGAGCAGTACTTC